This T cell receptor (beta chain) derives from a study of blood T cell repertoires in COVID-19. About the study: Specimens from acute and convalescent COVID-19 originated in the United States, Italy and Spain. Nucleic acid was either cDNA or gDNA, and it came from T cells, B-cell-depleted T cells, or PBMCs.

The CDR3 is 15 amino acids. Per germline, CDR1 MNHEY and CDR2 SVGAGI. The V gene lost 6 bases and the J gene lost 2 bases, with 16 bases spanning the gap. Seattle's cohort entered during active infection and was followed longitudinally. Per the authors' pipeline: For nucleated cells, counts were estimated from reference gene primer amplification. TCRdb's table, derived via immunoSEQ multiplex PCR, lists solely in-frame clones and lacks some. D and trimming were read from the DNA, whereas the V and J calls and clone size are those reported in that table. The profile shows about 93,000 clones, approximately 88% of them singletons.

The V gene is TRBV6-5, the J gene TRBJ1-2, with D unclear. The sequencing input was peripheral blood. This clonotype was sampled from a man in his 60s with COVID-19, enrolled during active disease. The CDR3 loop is CASSPSRALNYGYTF. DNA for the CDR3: TGTGCCAGCAGCCCCTCCCGAGCCCTCAACTATGGCTACACCTTC.